The 9 T cell receptor beta chains in this list originate from one sample, sequenced in a study of OX40 agonist ivuxolimab in advanced cancers. Only in-frame clones appear in the TCRdb table, and some are missing; sequencing was by immunoSEQ multiplex PCR. The data contain about 40,000 clones, over 65% of them singletons. This specimen consisted of CD4+ or CD8+ T cells sorted from blood, obtained in a trial of the OX40 agonist ivuxolimab. The receptors were gathered from an adult with an advanced solid tumor such as melanoma, head and neck, liver or kidney cancer.

This clone was counted a few times. V usage is TRBV5-8 and J usage is TRBJ1-5, with D unclear. The CDR3 extends over 16 amino acids. In germline, CDR1 is SGHTS, CDR2 YDEGEE. Trimming stripped 0 bases from V and 2 bases from J, with 12 bases between. In DNA form, the CDR3 reads TGTGCCAGCAGCTTGGATGGAACAACAGGCAATCAGCCCCAGCATTTT. Residues: CASSLDGTTGNQPQHF.

The chain combines TRBV19 with TRBJ2-5, with 12 bases aligning to TRBD2. This CDR3 is built from 16 residues. V lost 7 bases, J lost 2 bases, and 8 bases stayed unmatched. Germline CDR1 and CDR2: LNHDA and SQIVND (reference sequence). The CDR3 nucleotides are TGTGCCAGTAAGTTCTCGACTAGCGGGAGTCAAGAGACCCAGTACTTC. Encoded protein: CASKFSTSGSQETQYF. The variable domain in full, completed from reference TRBV19 and TRBJ2-5, reads DGGITQSPKYLFRKEGQNVTLSCEQNLNHDAMYWYRQDPGQGLRLIYYSQIVNDFQKGDIAEGYSVSREKKESFPLTVTSAQKNPTAFYLCASKFSTSGSQETQYFGPGTRLLVL.

The chain joins TRBV7-8 to TRBJ1-1; TRBD1 agrees at 8 bases. The CDR3 totals 12 residues. The germline V gene encodes CDR1 SGHVS and CDR2 FQNEAQ. With V trimmed by 8 bases and J by 1 base, 0 bases remained unmatched. The CDR3 reads CASGTGNTEAFF. The CDR3 DNA is TGTGCCAGCGGGACAGGGAACACTGAAGCTTTCTTT.

This chain connects TRBV5-4 to TRBJ2-1; 13 nucleotides line up with TRBD2. Germline V gives CDR1 SGHNT, CDR2 YYREEE (reference sequence). V gave up 1 base and J gave up 9 bases; unmatched junction bases: 4. The CDR3 length is 15 residues. CDR3 amino acids: CASSLTSGRAGEQFF. CDR3 coding DNA: TGTGCCAGCAGCTTGACTAGCGGGAGGGCCGGTGAGCAGTTCTTC.

The V gene is TRBV28, the J gene TRBJ2-3; no definite D call. CDR3 length: 15 residues. Germline CDR1 and CDR2: MDHEN and SYDVKM. The V and J ends lost 2 bases and 5 bases respectively, with 14 bases between them. For the CDR3, the DNA is TGTGCCAGCAGTTTAAGGGCCGTCGCTGGAGATACGCAGTATTTT. Translation: CASSLRAVAGDTQYF.

The chain uses TRBV4-2 and TRBJ1-4; 7 nucleotides align to TRBD1. V gave up 5 bases and J gave up 5 bases; unmatched junction bases: 5. CDR1 and CDR2 (germline): LGHNA, YNFKEQ. This CDR3 is 14 amino acids long. As DNA, the CDR3 is TGTGCCAGCAGCTTAAGGGACAGAAATGAAAAACTGTTTTTT. Translating gives CASSLRDRNEKLFF.

The rearrangement uses TRBV15 and TRBJ2-1, with 7 bases identical to TRBD2. V lost 1 base and J lost 8; bases outside the gene matches: 11. Looked up from germline, CDR1 is LNHNV and CDR2 is YYDKDF (reference sequence). There are 16 residues in the CDR3. The CDR3 coding sequence is TGTGCCACCAGCAGAGGCGGAGGACTAGTGGCAGATGAGCAGTTCTTC. This translates into CATSRGGGLVADEQFF.

The rearrangement uses TRBV6-6 and TRBJ2-1; D is perhaps TRBD2 (6 bases). Germline CDR1 and CDR2: MNHNY and SVGAGI (reference sequence). This CDR3 has 14 amino acids. Trimming pared 3 bases from V and 7 bases from J, leaving 13 bases between. CDR3 loop: CASSYAGTPNEQFF. The CDR3 DNA reads as TGTGCCAGCAGTTATGCCGGGACTCCGAATGAGCAGTTCTTC.

The chain links TRBV5-6 to TRBJ2-4; D gene uncertain. The germline gives CDR1 SGHDT, CDR2 YYEEEE. V was shortened by 3 bases and J by 4 bases, with 8 bases between the two germline ends. CDR3 length: 13 amino acids. The CDR3 coding sequence is TGTGCCAGCAGCTACGGACGAAAAAACATTCAGTACTTC. It is translated as CASSYGRKNIQYF. The complete variable domain, with remaining parts taken from reference TRBV5-6 and TRBJ2-4, reads DAGVTQSPTHLIKTRGQQVTLRCSPKSGHDTVSWYQQALGQGPQFIFQYYEEEERQRGNFPDRFSGHQFPNYSSELNVNALLLGDSALYLCASSYGRKNIQYFGAGTRLSVL.